This TCR beta chain was documented in a study of Graves' ophthalmopathy and Graves' hyperthyroidism. Ten or more counts support this clonotype. Germline V CDR1 and CDR2: MNHEY, SVGEGT. There are 15 residues in the CDR3. V trimming: 0 bases; J trimming: 4 bases; junction bases outside the gene matches: 3. RNA transcripts provided the template for amplifying TCR beta CDR3 regions. RT-PCR in the first round used HTBI primers; a second-round multiplex PCR followed. Each CDR3 protein gets one entry after TCRdb re-called the multiplex PCR reads with MiXCR. In the table there are hundreds of thousands of distinct CDR3 sequences, roughly 21% of which are singletons.

This clonotype was obtained from a woman between 18 and 30 years old with stable Graves' hyperthyroidism. The sequenced material came from peripheral blood. The rearrangement links TRBV6-2 or TRBV6-3 to TRBJ2-7, with 10 nucleotides matching TRBD1. This CDR3 is CASSYSRDRGYEQYF. CDR3 DNA: TGTGCCAGCAGTTACTCGAGGGACAGGGGTTACGAGCAGTACTTC.